Each of the 26 T cell receptor beta chains below was sequenced from the same sample in a study of CD8 T cells in ankylosing spondylitis. Overall study results and limits: Ankylosing spondylitis blood appeared to carry a characteristic TCR beta motif of seven to nine highly homologous variants.

These receptors' antigens are unknown. TCRdb redid the calling of the 5' RACE reads with MiXCR, one entry per CDR3 protein. The sample holds 100,000 or so distinct CDR3 sequences, approximately 8.9% seen once. The sequencing input was blood, either unsorted or a sorted T cell fraction (not recorded which). These receptor sequences come from a male donor with ankylosing spondylitis.

This clonotype has at least ten counts. This sequence joins TRBV15 and TRBJ2-7, with 8 bases fitting TRBD1. Per the germline V gene, CDR1 is LNHNV and CDR2 is YYDKDF (reference sequence). This CDR3 comprises 13 residues. V lost 10 bases to trimming and J lost 1 base; unmatched junction nucleotides: 6. Here the CDR3 DNA reads TGTGCCATTTCCACAGGGGGTTCCTACGAGCAGTACGTC. Its protein is CAISTGGSYEQYV.

This clonotype has at least ten counts. The J gene is TRBJ1-3, the V gene TRBV12-5; possibly TRBD1 for D (5 bases). Germline CDR1 LGHNT, CDR2 FRNRAP. The germline V and J ends were trimmed by 3 bases and 4 bases, with 10 bases remaining between them. This CDR3 spans 14 amino acids. The CDR3 loop is CASGLGAGGNTIYF. The CDR3 DNA follows: TGTGCTAGTGGTTTAGGGGCAGGGGGAAACACCATATATTTT.

This clonotype has a count of ten or more. The rearrangement joins TRBV10-3 to TRBJ2-2; D is unresolved. The germline V gene has CDR1 ENHRY and CDR2 SYGVKD. The V end lost 4 bases, the J end lost 8 bases, and 14 bases lay between the germline ends. CDR3 size: 14 residues. CDR3 nucleotide sequence: TGTGCCATCAGTGGAGGCTCGACGACGGGGGAGCTGTTTTTT. Its protein product is CAISGGSTTGELFF.

This clonotype was recorded many times. This sequence joins TRBV27 and TRBJ2-7, with D possibly called TRBD1 or TRBD2 (6 bases each). This CDR3 has 14 amino acids. Germline V gene data show CDR1 as MNHEY and CDR2 as SMNVEV (reference sequence). The V and J ends lost 2 bases and 3 bases respectively, with 11 bases between them. The CDR3 protein is CASSLVGGHYEQYV. The CDR3 coding sequence is TGTGCCAGCAGTTTAGTAGGGGGGCACTACGAGCAGTACGTC.

J is TRBJ1-1 and V is TRBV5-6, with D uncertain. CDR3 length: 13 amino acids. Trimming removed 0 bases from V and 0 bases from J, with 3 bases in between. Germline V CDR1 and CDR2: SGHDT, YYEEEE. CDR3 protein: CASSLVVNTEAFF. For the CDR3, the DNA is TGTGCCAGCAGCTTGGTAGTGAACACTGAAGCTTTCTTT.

This clonotype came up a few times. V usage is TRBV12-3 or TRBV12-4 and J usage is TRBJ1-2; no clear D. The V end was cut by 5 bases, the J end by 9 bases, with 22 bases between. The CDR3 has 15 amino acids. This CDR3 reads CASSPLLGVGVRYTF. Written as DNA, the CDR3 is TGTGCCAGCAGTCCTTTACTCGGGGTCGGGGTACGCTACACCTTC.

This clonotype has more than one count but fewer than ten. The gene calls are TRBV27 and TRBJ2-7; no firm D call. Per germline, CDR1 MNHEY and CDR2 SMNVEV (reference sequence). The CDR3 contains 15 residues. V gave up 2 bases and J gave up 0 bases, with 11 bases separating them. The CDR3 region is CASSLTRRSSYEQYF. As DNA, the CDR3 is TGTGCCAGCAGTTTAACCCGGAGAAGCTCCTACGAGCAGTACTTC.

This clonotype was picked up many times. The J gene is TRBJ2-7, the V gene TRBV12-3 or TRBV12-4; D ambiguous. The V and J ends lost 1 base and 6 bases respectively, with 4 bases between them. This CDR3 comprises 11 residues. CDR3 nucleotides: TGTGCCAGCAGTTTAGGACTCGAGCAGTACGTC. Protein: CASSLGLEQYV.

The CDR3 sequence: CASSEAGGPWEQYV. CDR3 DNA sequence: TGTGCCAGCAGTGAAGCGGGAGGGCCATGGGAGCAGTACGTC. The rearrangement uses TRBV2 and TRBJ2-7, with 7 bases lining up with TRBD2. The CDR3 runs to 14 residues. Germline lookup yields CDR1 SNHLY and CDR2 FYNNEI. The J segment lost 7 bases and the V segment lost 0 bases, leaving 6 bases of the junction unmatched.

V usage is TRBV29-1 and J usage is TRBJ2-1; D uncertain. Germline V lookup: CDR1 SQVTM, CDR2 ANQGSEA. This CDR3 has 14 residues. Deletions cut 3 bases from V and 0 bases from J, with 9 bases between. CDR3: CSVDTEYSYNEQFF. The DNA of the CDR3 is TGCAGCGTTGATACAGAATACTCCTACAATGAGCAGTTCTTC.

This chain joins TRBV27 and TRBJ1-2; D remains unclear. From germline, CDR1 is MNHEY and CDR2 SMNVEV (reference sequence). V was cut by 0 bases and J by 7 bases, with 9 bases left in between. CDR3 size: 13 residues. The CDR3 spells CASSLSAQAGYTF. For the CDR3, the DNA is TGTGCCAGCAGTTTATCCGCTCAGGCTGGCTACACCTTC.

This clonotype was seen only a few times. This chain links TRBV3-1 with TRBJ2-2; 7 nucleotides agree with TRBD2. The ends lost 3 bases at V and 7 bases at J; junction bases unmatched: 8. Germline lookup yields CDR1 LGHDT and CDR2 YNNKEL (reference sequence). This CDR3 spans 15 amino acids. CDR3 DNA sequence: TGTGCCAGCAGCCACCGAGGCGGGAGTCGCGGGGAGCTGTTTTTT. Its protein product is CASSHRGGSRGELFF.

The chain combines TRBV6-4 with TRBJ2-3; maybe TRBD2 (6 bases). CDR1 and CDR2 (germline): MRHNA, SNTAGT. The CDR3 has 14 amino acids. Deletions cut 3 bases from V and 5 bases from J, with 12 bases between. For the CDR3, the DNA is TGTGCCAGCAGTGAAGGGGACTCGCAAGATACGCAGTATTTT. Its protein product is CASSEGDSQDTQYF.

This clonotype occurred many times. V and J are TRBV5-1 and TRBJ2-2; D unclear. V gave up 4 bases and J gave up 4 bases, with 8 bases separating them. The CDR3 is 13 residues long. The germline CDR1 and CDR2 sequences are SGHRS and YFSETQ. CDR3 sequence reads: CASSQWGTGELFF. In DNA, the CDR3 is TGCGCCAGCAGCCAGTGGGGCACCGGGGAGCTGTTTTTT.

This clonotype was picked up many times. The chain has TRBV5-6 and TRBJ1-3; D unclear. CDR3 size: 15 residues. Trimming cost V 3 bases and J 3 bases, with 13 bases left between them. Germline V gene sequence: CDR1 SGHDT, CDR2 YYEEEE. The CDR3 bases are TGTGCCAGCAGCTGGGCAAGTGGTAATGGAAACACCATATATTTT. It codes for CASSWASGNGNTIYF. The variable domain in full, with the rest retrieved from reference TRBV5-6 and TRBJ1-3, is DAGVTQSPTHLIKTRGQQVTLRCSPKSGHDTVSWYQQALGQGPQFIFQYYEEEERQRGNFPDRFSGHQFPNYSSELNVNALLLGDSALYLCASSWASGNGNTIYFGEGSWLTVV.

This clonotype was recorded at least ten times. The V and J genes are TRBV29-1 and TRBJ1-2; TRBD1 is a possible D gene (5 bases). The CDR3 runs 13 residues. Germline CDR1 SQVTM, CDR2 ANQGSEA. The V end was cut by 0 bases, the J end by 7 bases, with 12 bases between. The CDR3 is CSVEDGQISGYTF. The CDR3 DNA reads as TGCAGCGTTGAAGACGGACAAATCTCTGGCTACACCTTC.

V is TRBV5-1 and J is TRBJ2-1, with D possibly being TRBD2 (6 bases). CDR3 length: 16 residues. V lost 1 base to trimming and J lost 0 bases, with 11 bases between them. Germline CDR1 and CDR2: SGHRS and YFSETQ. CDR3 nucleotide sequence: TGCGCCAGCAGCTTGTACGGGGGAAGCTCCTACAATGAGCAGTTCTTC. It translates to CASSLYGGSSYNEQFF.

This clonotype has more than one count but fewer than ten. V gene TRBV20-1 combines with J gene TRBJ2-3, with 8 bases that match TRBD2. The CDR3 loop spans 16 amino acids. V lost 6 bases, J lost 6 bases, and 17 bases stayed unmatched. The germline V gene encodes CDR1 DFQATT and CDR2 SNEGSKA (reference sequence). The CDR3 nucleotides read TGCAGTGCCCCCGACTGGACTAGCACCCAGGTGGATACGCAGTATTTT. Protein sequence: CSAPDWTSTQVDTQYF.

The sample holds a few counts of this clonotype. The chain combines TRBV5-1 with TRBJ2-7; the match to TRBD2 covers 7 bases. The length of the CDR3 is 12 residues. V lost 4 bases, J lost 5 bases, and 3 bases stayed unmatched. Germline loops: CDR1 SGHRS, CDR2 YFSETQ. This CDR3 is CASSPRGDEQYF. As DNA, the CDR3 is TGCGCCAGCAGCCCCCGGGGGGACGAGCAGTACTTC.

The table lists this clonotype with many counts. The rearrangement joins TRBV7-8 to TRBJ2-1; 7 bases fit TRBD1. The length of the CDR3 is 13 residues. The trim removed 4 bases at V and 6 bases at J, leaving 3 bases unmatched. Per the germline V gene, CDR1 is SGHVS and CDR2 is FQNEAQ. CDR3 in amino acids: CASSSDRVNEQFF. In nucleotides, the CDR3 is TGTGCCAGCAGCTCAGACAGGGTCAATGAGCAGTTCTTC.

This clonotype was seen at least ten times. V usage is TRBV5-6 and J usage is TRBJ2-1; the D gene is possibly TRBD1 (6 bases). The CDR3 has 14 residues. Trimming removed 1 base at V and 2 bases at J, with 7 bases between. The germline gives CDR1 SGHDT, CDR2 YYEEEE. CDR3 nucleotides: TGTGCCAGCAGCTTGTGGACAGCCTACAATGAGCAGTTCTTC. It yields the protein CASSLWTAYNEQFF.

This clonotype was seen many times. The chain uses TRBV12-3 or TRBV12-4 and TRBJ1-5; perhaps TRBD1 as D (6 bases). V lost 5 bases and J lost 7, with 12 bases in between. CDR3 length equals 13 residues. The CDR3 sequence: CASSAQGRQPQHF. Here the CDR3 DNA reads TGTGCCAGCAGTGCCCAGGGGAGGCAGCCCCAGCATTTT.

This clonotype appeared many times. This chain connects TRBV25-1 to TRBJ2-1, with a possible D match to TRBD1 (6 bases). There are 18 residues in the CDR3. Germline CDR1 reads MGHDK; CDR2 reads SYGVNS. The V gene lost 2 bases and the J gene lost 2 bases, with 19 bases spanning the gap. The CDR3 DNA follows: TGTGCCAGCAGTGAAATAATGCCAGGGGCCAGGACCTACAATGAGCAGTTCTTC. It is translated as CASSEIMPGARTYNEQFF.

This clonotype was found many times. CDR3 sequence (DNA): TGTGCCACCAGCTTAACAGATTACAATGAGCAGTTCTTC. This codes for CATSLTDYNEQFF. The chain has TRBV24-1 and TRBJ2-1; D ambiguous. CDR1 KGHDR and CDR2 SFDVKD come from the germline V gene. The V gene lost 7 bases and the J gene lost 4 bases, with 10 bases spanning the gap. The CDR3 loop spans 13 amino acids.

This clonotype was observed many times. The V gene is TRBV7-2, the J gene TRBJ2-7; D is ambiguous. This CDR3 contains 12 residues. Germline V gene data show CDR1 as SGHTA and CDR2 as FQGNSA. Deletions cut 1 base from V and 2 bases from J, with 3 bases between. CDR3 region: CASSLGTYEQYF. The CDR3 DNA is TGTGCCAGCAGCTTAGGGACCTACGAGCAGTACTTC.

In this sample, this clonotype turned up a few times. The chain recombines TRBV7-6 with TRBJ1-5; 11 bases agree with TRBD1. Germline V lookup: CDR1 SGHVS, CDR2 FNYEAQ. The CDR3 consists of 16 residues. V shed 5 bases and J 4 bases; nucleotides not matched to a gene: 7. CDR3 region: CASSPGTGGGNQPQHF. For the CDR3, the DNA is TGTGCCAGCAGCCCCGGGACAGGGGGTGGTAATCAGCCCCAGCATTTT.